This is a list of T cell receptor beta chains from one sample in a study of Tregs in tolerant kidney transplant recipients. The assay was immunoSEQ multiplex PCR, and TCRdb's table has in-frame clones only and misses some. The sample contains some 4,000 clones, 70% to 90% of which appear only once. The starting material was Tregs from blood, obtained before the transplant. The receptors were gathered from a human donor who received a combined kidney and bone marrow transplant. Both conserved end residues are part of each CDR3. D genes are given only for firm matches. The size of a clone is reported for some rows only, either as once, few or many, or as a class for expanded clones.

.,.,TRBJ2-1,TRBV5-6,CASSRTVPDNYNEQFF,TGTGCCAGCAGCCGGACAGTGCCGGACAACTACAATGAGCAGTTCTTC
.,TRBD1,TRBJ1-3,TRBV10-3,CAISAGQTSGNTIYF,TGTGCCATCAGTGCGGGACAGACCTCTGGAAACACCATATATTTT
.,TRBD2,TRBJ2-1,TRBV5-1,CASSESGRPSSYNEQFF,TGCGCCAGCAGCGAAAGCGGGAGGCCGAGCTCCTACAATGAGCAGTTCTTC
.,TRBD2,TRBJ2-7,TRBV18,CASSLTRTRDEQYF,TGTGCCAGCTCACTCACGCGGACTAGAGACGAGCAGTACTTC
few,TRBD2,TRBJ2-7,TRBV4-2,CASSQYTSGSSYEQYF,TGTGCCAGCAGCCAGTACACTAGCGGGAGCTCCTACGAGCAGTACTTC
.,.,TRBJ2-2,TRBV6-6,CASAGQGGWNTGELFF,TGTGCCAGCGCTGGACAGGGAGGGTGGAACACCGGGGAGCTGTTTTTT
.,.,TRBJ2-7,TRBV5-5,CASSPATGSSYEQYF,TGTGCCAGCAGCCCAGCGACAGGATCCTCCTACGAGCAGTACTTC
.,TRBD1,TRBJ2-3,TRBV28,CASSFETTGTDTQYF,TGTGCCAGCAGTTTTGAGACGACAGGGACAGATACGCAGTATTTT
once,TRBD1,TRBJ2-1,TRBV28,CASSLGQGVYNEQFF,TGTGCCAGCAGTTTAGGACAGGGGGTATACAATGAGCAGTTCTTC
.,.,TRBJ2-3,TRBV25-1,CASSASRGSWGTQYF,TGTGCCAGCAGTGCGTCGCGGGGTTCTTGGGGTACGCAGTATTTT
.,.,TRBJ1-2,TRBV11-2,CASSSREADPRDYGYTF,TGTGCCAGCAGCTCGAGGGAGGCGGACCCCCGAGACTATGGCTACACCTTC
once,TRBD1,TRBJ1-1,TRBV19,CASSIVQGRRETEAFF,TGTGCCAGTAGTATAGTACAGGGGCGGCGTGAAACTGAAGCTTTCTTT
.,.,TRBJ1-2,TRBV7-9,CASLQSGGNDYGYTF,TGTGCCAGCTTACAAAGCGGAGGGAATGACTATGGCTACACCTTC
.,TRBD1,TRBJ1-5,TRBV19,CASTTGTESNQPQHF,TGTGCCAGTACGACCGGGACAGAAAGCAATCAGCCCCAGCATTTT
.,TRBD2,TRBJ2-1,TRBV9,CASSVTSVTYNEQFF,TGTGCCAGCAGCGTTACTAGCGTGACCTACAATGAGCAGTTCTTC
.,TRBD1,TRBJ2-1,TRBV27,CASGPRQGYYNEQFF,TGTGCCAGCGGACCAAGACAGGGGTACTACAATGAGCAGTTCTTC
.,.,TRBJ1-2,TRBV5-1,CASSLGGLYGYTF,TGCGCCAGCAGCTTGGGGGGCCTCTATGGCTACACCTTC
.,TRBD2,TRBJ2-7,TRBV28,CASSSFPGRLSYEQYF,TGTGCCAGCAGTTCTTTCCCCGGGAGGCTATCCTACGAGCAGTACTTC
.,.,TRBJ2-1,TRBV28,CASSLYGGTGRNEQFF,TGTGCCAGCAGTTTATACGGCGGAACAGGGCGGAATGAGCAGTTCTTC
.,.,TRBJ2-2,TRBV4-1,CASSPETGELFF,TGCGCCAGCAGCCCGGAGACTGGGGAGCTGTTTTTT
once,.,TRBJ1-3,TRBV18,CASSPGGVDSGNTIYF,TGTGCCAGCTCCCCCGGAGGAGTCGACTCTGGAAACACCATATATTTT
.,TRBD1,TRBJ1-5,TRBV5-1,CASSLEGAGNQPQHF,TGCGCCAGCAGCTTGGAGGGGGCCGGCAATCAGCCCCAGCATTTT
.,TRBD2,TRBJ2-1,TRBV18,CASSPASGTYNEQFF,TGTGCCAGCTCACCGGCTAGCGGGACCTACAATGAGCAGTTCTTC
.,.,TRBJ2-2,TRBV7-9,CASSLDRIRDINTGELFF,TGTGCCAGCAGCTTAGACCGGATCCGTGACATAAACACCGGGGAGCTGTTTTTT
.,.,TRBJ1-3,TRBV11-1,CASSFGETSSGNTIYF,TGTGCCAGCAGCTTCGGAGAAACGAGCTCTGGGAACACCATATATTTT
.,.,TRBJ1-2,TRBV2,CASSESYTNYGYTF,TGTGCCAGCAGTGAGTCGTACACTAACTATGGCTACACCTTC
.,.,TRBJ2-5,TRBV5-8,CASSFTNGHSYGETQYF,TGTGCCAGCAGCTTCACGAATGGACATTCCTACGGGGAGACCCAGTACTTC
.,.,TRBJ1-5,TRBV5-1,CASSPGGYNQPQHF,TGCGCCAGCAGCCCCGGCGGATACAATCAGCCCCAGCATTTT
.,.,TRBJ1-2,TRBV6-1,CASSEFSGGRVGYTF,TGTGCCAGCAGTGAATTTTCTGGCGGGCGGGTGGGCTACACCTTC
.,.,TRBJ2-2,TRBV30,CAWSVNSLNTGELFF,TGTGCCTGGAGTGTAAACAGCTTGAACACCGGGGAGCTGTTTTTT
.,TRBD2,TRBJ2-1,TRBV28,CASATSLAGDRNEQFF,TGTGCCAGCGCGACCTCCTTAGCGGGAGATAGGAATGAGCAGTTCTTC
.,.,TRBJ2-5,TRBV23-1,CASSPDIAETQYF,TGCGCCAGCAGTCCCGACATAGCGGAGACCCAGTACTTC
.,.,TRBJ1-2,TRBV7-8,CASSYRLNYGYTF,TGTGCCAGCAGCTACAGGCTTAACTATGGCTACACCTTC
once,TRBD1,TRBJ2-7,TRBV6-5,CASSYTTGGAYEQYF,TGTGCCAGCAGTTACACGACAGGGGGCGCGTACGAGCAGTACTTC
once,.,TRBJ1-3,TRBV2,CASSEQIGNTIYF,TGTGCCAGCAGTGAACAGATTGGAAACACCATATATTTT
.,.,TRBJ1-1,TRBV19,CASSIGGFDTEAFF,TGTGCCAGTAGCATTGGGGGGTTCGACACTGAAGCTTTCTTT
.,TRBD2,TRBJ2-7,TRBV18,CASSPPSGGFARGYTYEQYF,TGTGCCAGCTCACCACCTAGCGGGGGATTCGCTCGGGGATACACCTACGAGCAGTACTTC
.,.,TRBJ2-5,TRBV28,CASSGPTAARETQYF,TGTGCCAGCAGTGGCCCGACAGCCGCCCGAGAGACCCAGTACTTC
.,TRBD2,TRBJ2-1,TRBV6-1,CASSELGGSSYNEQFF,TGTGCCAGCAGTGAACTCGGGGGGAGCTCCTACAATGAGCAGTTCTTC
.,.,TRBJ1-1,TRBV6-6,CASSYLTGAFF,TGTGCCAGCAGTTACCTGACTGGTGCTTTCTTT
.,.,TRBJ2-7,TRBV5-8,CASSFRARGF,TGTGCCAGCAGCTTTAGGGCCCGGGGGTTC
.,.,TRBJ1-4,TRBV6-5,CASSPGIREKLFF,TGTGCCAGCTCTCCAGGGATTAGGGAAAAACTGTTTTTT
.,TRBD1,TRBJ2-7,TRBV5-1,CASSFPGTGSDEQYF,TGCGCCAGCAGCTTCCCCGGGACAGGGAGCGACGAGCAGTACTTC